This T cell receptor beta chain was documented in a study of technical replicates of blood from a handful of donors. There are 15 residues in the CDR3. V lost 4 bases to trimming and J lost 8 bases; unmatched junction nucleotides: 10. Germline-derived CDR1 and CDR2 are SGHNT and YYREEE (reference sequence). Profiled with immunoSEQ multiplex PCR; TCRdb holds only in-frame clones, not every one. The sample has under 85,000 clones; around 97% are singletons. The gene calls are TRBV5-4 and TRBJ2-1; 9 bases are a match to TRBD1. Sequencing input: T cells isolated from PBMCs. This sequence originates from a human donor in good health. CDR3: CASSMGQGILYEQFF. In nucleotides, the CDR3 is TGTGCCAGCAGCATGGGACAGGGTATTTTGTATGAGCAGTTCTTC.